Sequencing of this TCR beta chain was carried out in a study of cytomegalovirus exposure and HLA in healthy donors. Study conclusions and caveats: The authors reported that TCR beta sequences could predict HLA-A and HLA-B alleles. These predictions were accurate for most subjects in the first cohort. Analyzed later, association rates of TCRs varied across HLA loci, with DRB1 most and HLA-C fewest. Despite most TCR sequences being rare, some public TCRs occurred in many donors.

All donors participated as healthy donors of bone marrow. Primers included in the PCR were 60 Vbeta and 13 Jbeta primers. Method: immunoSEQ multiplex PCR; TCRdb's copy keeps in-frame clones and lacks some. In the table there are 150,000 to 200,000 clones, 62% of which are singletons. Trimming took 5 bases from V and 4 from J; bases not matched to a gene: 1. The V gene's germline CDR1 is GTSNPN and CDR2 SVGIG (reference sequence). There are 13 residues in the CDR3. As to this clone: No antigen is known for it.

The chain employs TRBV30 and TRBJ1-5, with TRBD1 matching over 11 bases. The receptor was isolated from a man between 35 and 55 years old in good health and CMV-seronegative. Sequenced sample: PBMCs. The CDR3 reads CAWGTGGNQPQHF. The CDR3 bases are TGTGCCTGGGGGACAGGGGGAAATCAGCCCCAGCATTTT. Variable domain in full (rest from reference TRBV30 and TRBJ1-5): SQTIHQWPATLVQPVGSPLSLECTVEGTSNPNLYWYRQAAGRGLQLLFYSVGIGQISSEVPQNLSASRPQDRQFILSSKKLLLSDSGFYLCAWGTGGNQPQHFGDGTRLSIL.